This TCR beta chain was recovered during a study of blood T cells in healthy people across ages. Study as a whole: Through template switching, about one barcoded beta molecule was captured per two T cells, as measured in model experiments.

Combining a sample-barcoded 5' primer with a J-beta primer mix, a second PCR ran for about 6 to 12 cycles. Tagging of each cDNA molecule was performed by a template-switch adaptor with 12 random nucleotides. Each CDR3 protein gets one entry after TCRdb re-called the 5' RACE reads with MiXCR. Among around 1.7 million distinct CDR3 sequences listed, roughly 30% were seen once. V was pared by 0 bases and J by 7 bases, with 11 bases between. The length of the CDR3 is 14 residues. Germline V gene sequence: CDR1 SGHRS, CDR2 YFSETQ. The chain has TRBV5-1 and TRBJ2-1, with D tentatively TRBD2 (5 bases). Sequencing was carried out using blood. The clonotype was recovered from a woman aged 30 to 39 in good health. This chain's CDR3 is CASSLELEGNEQFF. The CDR3 DNA sequence: TGCGCCAGCAGCTTGGAGCTAGAGGGTAATGAGCAGTTCTTC. Drawing the rest from reference TRBV5-1 and TRBJ2-1, the complete variable domain is KAGVTQTPRYLIKTRGQQVTLSCSPISGHRSVSWYQQTPGQGLQFLFEYFSETQRNKGNFPGRFSGRQFSNSRSEMNVSTLELGDSALYLCASSLELEGNEQFFGPGTRLTVL.